Below are 2 T cell receptor beta chains sequenced from a single sample in a study of T cells in Graves' hyperthyroidism and ophthalmopathy. RNA transcripts gave rise to amplified TCR beta CDR3 regions. With the HTBI primer set, the TCR CDR3 went through a first round of RT-PCR. TCRdb passed the multiplex PCR reads through MiXCR, listing each CDR3 protein once. The sample carries about 380,000 distinct CDR3 sequences, roughly 14% recorded once. Specimen: blood. These receptors were collected from a man aged 30 to 39 with Graves' hyperthyroidism that later progressed to Graves' ophthalmopathy.

In its sample, this clonotype was seen a few times. The genes are TRBV7-9 and TRBJ2-1; D might be TRBD1 (6 bases). The CDR3 spans 16 residues. Germline V CDR1 and CDR2: SEHNR, FQNEAQ (reference sequence). The CDR3 sequence: CAIPKPGGRGDNEQFF. CDR3 DNA: TGTGCTATTCCCAAGCCAGGAGGCAGGGGAGACAATGAGCAGTTCTTC.

This clonotype was detected only a few times. This rearrangement joins TRBV20-1 to TRBJ1-1, with 11 bases that match TRBD1. Trimming took 6 bases from V and 5 from J; bases not matched to a gene: 5. Germline lookup yields CDR1 DFQATT and CDR2 SNEGSKA (reference sequence). The CDR3 is 13 amino acids. The CDR3 DNA reads as TGCAGTGCCAGGGACAGGGGGTGGACTGAAGCTTTCTTT. Its translation is CSARDRGWTEAFF.